Listed below are T cell receptor beta chains from one sample, sequenced in a study of T cell responses to AZD1222 COVID-19 vaccine. The assay was immunoSEQ multiplex PCR, and TCRdb's table has in-frame clones only and misses some. Found here are 90,000 to 110,000 clones, more than 75% of them singletons; the top ten hold roughly 4.5%. The source material was peripheral blood, sampled 28 days after the second AZD1222 dose. These TCRs come from an adult who received the AZD1222 COVID-19 vaccine. CDR3s include the opening cysteine and the closing phenylalanine or tryptophan. D genes are given only for firm matches. Some rows have no size entry. The others give once, few or many, or a class for an expanded clone.

few	TRBJ2-7	-	TRBV15	TGTGCCACCAGCAGAGACCCGGGAGACTCCTACGAGCAGTACTTC	CATSRDPGDSYEQYF
-	TRBJ1-2	-	TRBV19	TGTGCCAGTAGTCCACGTTTCTTTCGGGGAACAAGCTATGGCTACACCTTC	CASSPRFFRGTSYGYTF
once	TRBJ1-5	-	TRBV27	TGTGCCTCTAGGGAGGGAACAGGGCGAGGGCAGCCCCAGCATTTT	CASREGTGRGQPQHF
-	TRBJ1-2	TRBD1	TRBV19	TGTGCCAGTAGTATAGCAACAGGGGGCGACTATGGCTACACCTTC	CASSIATGGDYGYTF
-	TRBJ2-5	TRBD1	TRBV11-2	TGTGCCAGCAGCTTTCGACAGGGTCGAGAGACCCAGTACTTC	CASSFRQGRETQYF
-	TRBJ2-2	-	TRBV7-9	TGTGCCAGCAGCTTTGCGCTTCGGGACACCGGGGAGCTGTTTTTT	CASSFALRDTGELFF
-	TRBJ1-2	-	TRBV6-5	TGTGCCAGCAGTAAAACAGTAGTCTATGGCTACACCTTC	CASSKTVVYGYTF
-	TRBJ1-1	-	TRBV2	TGTGCCAGCAGTGACCGGGACGGAGTGAACACTGAAGCTTTCTTT	CASSDRDGVNTEAFF
-	TRBJ1-5	-	TRBV13	TGTGCCAGCAGTTCGAAGGGGACTAGTCAGCCCCAGCATTTT	CASSSKGTSQPQHF
-	TRBJ2-7	TRBD1	TRBV9	TGTGCCAGCAGCGCGGGACAGGGGAGCTCCTACGAGCAGTACTTC	CASSAGQGSSYEQYF
-	TRBJ1-4	-	TRBV30	TGTGCCTGGAGTGTACAGGGAAGAGAAAAACTGTTTTTT	CAWSVQGREKLFF
-	TRBJ1-2	-	TRBV20-1	TGCAGTGCTAGACGGGCGGGTGGCTACACCTTC	CSARRAGGYTF
-	TRBJ1-5	-	TRBV27	TGTGCCAGCAGTTTAACGTCCGGATCACGTCAGCCCCAGCATTTT	CASSLTSGSRQPQHF
-	TRBJ1-2	TRBD1	TRBV11-2	TGTGCCAGCACTCTTTGGGGGACAGGGGCTAACTATGGCTACACCTTC	CASTLWGTGANYGYTF
-	TRBJ2-1	-	TRBV27	TGTGCCAGCAGGGACTACGACAGGGAAGACCAGTTCTTC	CASRDYDREDQFF
-	TRBJ2-2	TRBD2	TRBV19	TGTGCCAGTAGTATGGGACTAGCGGGAGGGCCCTGGGACACCGGGGAGCTGTTTTTT	CASSMGLAGGPWDTGELFF
-	TRBJ2-5	TRBD2	TRBV5-5	TGTGCCAGCAGCTTGGAACTAGCGGGAGGGCCCTCGAAGACCCAGTACTTC	CASSLELAGGPSKTQYF
once	TRBJ2-7	-	TRBV4-1	TGCGCCAGCAGCCAAGATAACGGCGGACCCTACGAGCAGTACTTC	CASSQDNGGPYEQYF
-	TRBJ1-2	-	TRBV5-1	TGCGCCAGCAGCTTTACCCCTGGACAAGACTACACCTTC	CASSFTPGQDYTF
-	TRBJ2-7	-	TRBV2	TGTGCCAGCAGTGAAGCGGGCTATACCTCCAGCGAGCAGTACTTC	CASSEAGYTSSEQYF
-	TRBJ2-4	TRBD2	TRBV9	TGTGCCAGCAGCGTCCTAGGGACGGGGGGAAACATTCAGTACTTC	CASSVLGTGGNIQYF
-	TRBJ2-1	TRBD2	TRBV7-3	TGTGCCAGCAGCTCAGGGGTAGCGGGAGAAGTTAATGAGCAGTTCTTC	CASSSGVAGEVNEQFF
-	TRBJ2-1	-	TRBV5-5	TGTGCCAGCAGCTCGGGGGACAGCGCTAACGGTCACGAGCAGTTCTTC	CASSSGDSANGHEQFF
-	TRBJ2-2	-	TRBV7-3	TGTGCCACCAAAGTGGGCCCGACGAACACCGGGGAGCTGTTTTTT	CATKVGPTNTGELFF
-	TRBJ1-5	TRBD1	TRBV6-5	TGTGCCAGCAGTTGGACAGGGGGCGAGCAGCCCCAGCATTTT	CASSWTGGEQPQHF
few	TRBJ2-2	-	TRBV7-2	TGTGCCAGCAGCGGACTCCAGGGCGACACCGGGGAGCTGTTTTTT	CASSGLQGDTGELFF
-	TRBJ1-1	TRBD1	TRBV2	TGTGCCAGCAGCCCTTCAGGCCCAGGGGGGGCTGAAGCTTTCTTT	CASSPSGPGGAEAFF
-	TRBJ1-5	TRBD1	TRBV15	TGTGCCACCAGCAGAGAGCTTACAGGGGAACCCCAGCATTTT	CATSRELTGEPQHF
-	TRBJ2-1	TRBD2	TRBV10-3	TGTGCCATCAGCGATACTAGCGCCTCCTACAATGAGCAGTTCTTC	CAISDTSASYNEQFF
-	TRBJ2-6	-	TRBV4-3	TGCGCCAGCAGCCTTCGGACAGACCTCTCTGGGGCCAACGTCCTGACTTTC	CASSLRTDLSGANVLTF
-	TRBJ2-5	TRBD1	TRBV5-1	TGCGCCAGCAGCCCGGGGACAGGGGGTTACCAAGAGACCCAGTACTTC	CASSPGTGGYQETQYF
-	TRBJ2-7	TRBD2	TRBV29-1	TGCAGCGTTAGCGGGGGGGCCTACGAGCAGTACTTC	CSVSGGAYEQYF
once	TRBJ1-1	TRBD1	TRBV4-1	TGCGCCAGCAGCCATGACAGGGCCACTGAAGCTTTCTTT	CASSHDRATEAFF
-	TRBJ1-2	TRBD1	TRBV27	TGTGCCAGCAGTCCCCGGACAGGCGGAGGAACTAACTATGGCTACACCTTC	CASSPRTGGGTNYGYTF
-	TRBJ2-6	-	TRBV19	TGTGCCAGTAATTTGGGGTCTGGGGCCAACGTCCTGACTTTC	CASNLGSGANVLTF
-	TRBJ1-1	-	TRBV7-2	TGTGCCAGCAGCTTCCAGGCGAACACTGAAGCTTTCTTT	CASSFQANTEAFF
-	TRBJ1-2	-	TRBV7-2	TGTGCCAGCAGCCTCACTAACTATGGCTACACCTTC	CASSLTNYGYTF
once	TRBJ2-3	-	TRBV11-3	TGTGCCAGCAGCCGCCTTGGGTCCACAGATACGCAGTATTTT	CASSRLGSTDTQYF
-	TRBJ2-3	TRBD2	TRBV7-8	TGTGCCAGCACCTTAGGGCGGGGGGGCACAGATACGCAGTATTTT	CASTLGRGGTDTQYF
once	TRBJ2-1	TRBD1	TRBV9	TGTGCCAGCAGCGCGGACAGGGGAAGCTCCTACAATGAGCAGTTCTTC	CASSADRGSSYNEQFF
-	TRBJ1-1	-	TRBV19	TGTGCCAGTAGTTCGGGTCGGGTTGAAGCTTTCTTT	CASSSGRVEAFF
-	TRBJ1-1	TRBD1	TRBV2	TGTGCCAGCTCAGGACAGGGTTTGGTTGAAGCTTTCTTT	CASSGQGLVEAFF
-	TRBJ2-5	-	TRBV7-2	TGTGCCAGCAGCTTACAGTGGGGGCAAGAGACCCAGTACTTC	CASSLQWGQETQYF
-	TRBJ1-6	TRBD1	TRBV4-1	TGCGCCAGCAGCCAAGATCGGGACAGGGGGCTTAACCGGAATTCACCCCTCCACTTT	CASSQDRDRGLNRNSPLHF
-	TRBJ2-7	TRBD2	TRBV6-2/TRBV6-3	TGTGCCAGCAGTTACTCGAGCCTAGCGGGAGGCCTAAACTACGAGCAGTACTTC	CASSYSSLAGGLNYEQYF
-	TRBJ2-1	TRBD1	TRBV5-6	TGTGCCAGCAGCTTGAGGGACAGGTACAATGAGCAGTTCTTC	CASSLRDRYNEQFF
-	TRBJ2-7	TRBD2	TRBV11-3	TGTGCCAGCAGCTTATATGGGACTAGCGGCTACGAGCAGTACTTC	CASSLYGTSGYEQYF
-	TRBJ2-7	-	TRBV7-9	TGTGCCAGCAGCTTAGTCGGGGACCTCTACGAGCAGTACTTC	CASSLVGDLYEQYF
-	TRBJ2-2	TRBD2	TRBV6-1	TGTGCCAGCAGTGACGAGCGGGGGGGTTCTGGGGAGCTGTTTTTT	CASSDERGGSGELFF
-	TRBJ1-2	TRBD1	TRBV7-2	TGTGCCAGCAGCTTAACAGGGGGCAGTGGCTATGGCTACACCTTC	CASSLTGGSGYGYTF
-	TRBJ2-2	TRBD2	TRBV29-1	TGCAGCGCGAGGACTAGCGGGAGTTCGTACACCGGGGAGCTGTTTTTT	CSARTSGSSYTGELFF
many	TRBJ1-5	-	TRBV2	TGTGCCAGCAGTGAGGGGAATCAAAATCAGCCCCAGCATTTT	CASSEGNQNQPQHF